The clone carrying this T cell receptor beta chain was seen only once. This entry comes from a study of cytomegalovirus exposure and HLA in healthy donors. Generated by immunoSEQ multiplex PCR, the TCRdb table keeps only in-frame clones and is missing some. In the table there are around 230,000 clones, roughly 86% of which are singletons. Germline values: CDR1 SNHLY, CDR2 FYNNEI. This CDR3 is 15 amino acids long. The V end was cut by 4 bases, the J end by 5 bases, with 16 bases between. This TCR derives from a woman aged 25 to 39 in good health and CMV-seropositive. The sequenced sample was PBMCs. The V gene is TRBV2, the J gene TRBJ2-3; tentatively, D is TRBD2 (6 bases). CDR3 bases: TGTGCCAGCAGTGCGGAGGGTACACTGGTAGATACGCAGTATTTT. Its translation: CASSAEGTLVDTQYF.